This entry concerns a single TCR beta chain. Its matching antigen is unknown. TCRdb fed the reads into MiXCR, producing one record per CDR3 protein. The sample includes roughly 860,000 distinct CDR3 sequences, 32% of them seen just once. Trimming cost V 1 base and J 4 bases; bases outside gene matches: 4. From germline, CDR1 is MNHNS and CDR2 SASEGT. CDR3 size: 16 residues. The data stem from a study of T cell repertoires in cytomegalovirus infection. Study information: The public TCR beta signatures pointed to both CMV infection and matching HLA type. General study findings and limits: In two of eight donors, the top clonotype was HLA-C-restricted CMV-specific.

The source is a human donor in good health (CMV status not recorded). Some clones in this sample may be carry-over from other donors' samples. J is TRBJ2-1 and V is TRBV6-1; 10 bases are shared with TRBD1. Sequenced here: cultured CD8+ T cells from PBMCs, sampled from culture after CMV antigen stimulation. This chain's CDR3 is CASSEEDRGPYNEQFF. The CDR3 nucleotides read TGTGCCAGCAGTGAAGAAGACAGGGGGCCGTACAATGAGCAGTTCTTC.